This T cell receptor beta chain stems from a study of T cell responses to AZD1222 COVID-19 vaccine (dated by TCRdb to 2020 to 2022). With respect to the entire study: AZD1222 recipients with second doses at about 4 weeks or about 12 weeks were pooled, because spike-specific TCR depth and breadth did not differ between schedules. Trial participants were enrolled by age into 18-55, 56-69 and 70-plus year subgroups, with around 150, 28 and 57 TCR-sequenced participants respectively. TCR sequencing was performed for approximately 240 trial participants, of whom around 200 were given two doses of AZD1222 and approximately 26 were given two doses of MenACWY control vaccine. Beyond this particular receptor, the publication reports: Most participants were white British and females outnumbered males, and the authors suggested that clonal diversity may have been underestimated. No day 14 peak-response samples were available, so repertoires were characterized only after the peak T cell response. Nearly half of unique spike-specific TCRs reportedly recognized epitopes outside regions mutated in the B.1.351 and B.1.1.7 variants. Conclusions about previously exposed vaccinees are limited because only six or seven AZD1222 recipients were SARS-CoV-2 seropositive at baseline. The whole spike protein was spanned by vaccine-associated CD4 TCRs, and dominant responses were seen in regions 160-218 and 743-854. In the small 56-69-year group, the increase in depth fell short of significance, most likely because of low power. Spike-specific TCR breadth and depth rose significantly after two AZD1222 doses compared with day 0 and with MenACWY recipients.

The CDR3 regions of human TCRbeta chains were analyzed by immunosequencing. The study's own analysis went as follows. Repertoire TCRs were checked for matches against a reference library of SARS-CoV-2-specific TCRs that had been generated using the MIRA antigen-specificity platform. Breadth was defined as the fraction of unique TCRs that were SARS-CoV-2-associated. Depth was defined as the fraction of total T cells that were SARS-CoV-2-associated. Using the MIRA data, each spike-specific TCR was mapped to the spike region that the TCR reacts to and placed in a CD4 or CD8 class. Log10-transformed breadth and depth values were compared by one-way ANOVA with Sidak's multiple comparisons tests. The table comes from immuneACCESS by way of TCRdb, which keeps in-frame sequences with V and J called. Part of the clones is missing from these tables; in studies checked, under half for an unresolved V gene and the rest for unknown reasons. V and J calls and clone size are those listed in that table; D and trimming were worked out from the DNA. A total of some 130,000 clones appear in this sample, 84% of them only once. The ten largest make up about 4% of the sample.

This clone has just one count. The antigen this receptor binds is unknown. The input lacks base qualities; no much larger clone sits a single base away. Via the germline V gene (reference sequence), CDR1 is SEHNR and CDR2 FQNEAQ. The CDR3 contains 14 residues, cysteine and phenylalanine counted. Only the CDR3 region is kept as DNA, spanning 42 bases read in frame from base 1. Trimming leaves V shorter by 7 bases and J shorter by 7 bases, with the junction holding 11 bases beyond the gene matches. The time point label of this sample denotes: baseline before first vaccination. Samples from vaccinated people were obtained from the UK trials COV001 and COV002, which included a single-blind randomized controlled phase 2/3 trial of AZD1222 (ChAdOx1 nCoV-19) in healthy adults. For TCRbeta chain sequencing, PBMC samples were collected from trial participants at day 0 and at day 28 after the second dose.

The source is an adult in good health. Recombination connected TRBV7-9 to TRBJ1-2; 8 bases in the junction line up with TRBD1. This material consisted of peripheral blood, taken on day 0 of AZD1222 vaccination. The CDR3 in this case is CASIPIDRGIGYTF. The DNA sequence follows: TGTGCCAGCATCCCAATAGACAGGGGTATTGGCTACACCTTC.